The entry below gives a single TCR beta chain sequence along with its context. Germline CDR1 and CDR2: SGHRS and YFSETQ. The CDR3 is 13 amino acids. In preparing the TRB cDNA libraries, 5' RACE with UMI labels was used. TCRdb reworked the 5' RACE reads into one entry per CDR3 protein, no DNA. Its table lists 75,000 to 95,000 distinct CDR3 sequences. The source of the sample is a study of CXCR3-negative and CXCR3-positive naive CD8 T cells. For the study at large: Sequencing brought in some 130 million TRB reads altogether, and each library got about 1.5 +/- 0.3 million.

The TCR was taken from a human donor in good health. Some clones in this sample may be carry-over from other donors' samples. This chain connects TRBV5-1 to TRBJ2-3. The sequencing input was naive CXCR3- CD8+ T cells from blood. Described subset: CD45RO-CCR7+CD27+CD95- naive CD8+ T cells lacking CXCR3 (TNR3-). The CDR3 sequence is CASSPYLGDTQYF. Together with reference TRBV5-1 and TRBJ2-3, the CDR3 gives the full variable domain: KAGVTQTPRYLIKTRGQQVTLSCSPISGHRSVSWYQQTPGQGLQFLFEYFSETQRNKGNFPGRFSGRQFSNSRSEMNVSTLELGDSALYLCASSPYLGDTQYFGPGTRLTVL.